The 20 T cell receptor beta chains below come from one sample, sequenced in a study of neurological immune-mediated disorders. TCRdb processed the 5' RACE reads anew with MiXCR; each CDR3 protein has one entry. The profile shows about 99,000 distinct CDR3 sequences, 11% of them singletons. Time point: longitudinal time-point 3. The sequenced sample consisted of PBMCs. Every receptor here comes from a female donor with HTLV-1-associated myelopathy (HAM/TSP).

This clonotype was observed at least ten times. The chain is built from TRBV20-1 and TRBJ2-5, with 9 bases matching TRBD2. The ends lost 8 bases at V and 4 bases at J; junction bases unmatched: 8. Germline CDR1 and CDR2: DFQATT and SNEGSKA (reference sequence). CDR3 length equals 13 residues. The CDR3, as DNA: TGCAGTTGGCGGGAGGGACCAAGAGAGACCCAGTACTTC. Its translation is CSWREGPRETQYF.

This clonotype was picked up many times. The V and J genes are TRBV5-1 and TRBJ1-1, with TRBD1 identical over 8 bases. The CDR3 loop spans 15 amino acids. Germline V CDR1 and CDR2: SGHRS, YFSETQ. V lost 4 bases and J lost 1; bases outside the gene matches: 6. As DNA, the CDR3 is TGCGCCAGCAGCGAACTGGGACAGGAGAACACTGAAGCTTTCTTT. Translation: CASSELGQENTEAFF.

This clonotype occurred many times. The V and J genes are TRBV20-1 and TRBJ2-7, with D perhaps TRBD2 (6 bases). V was shortened by 5 bases and J by 2 bases, with 10 bases between the two germline ends. The CDR3 extends over 12 amino acids. Germline-derived CDR1 and CDR2 are DFQATT and SNEGSKA (reference sequence). CDR3 sequence: CSASRETYEQYF. CDR3 coding DNA: TGCAGTGCTTCCCGGGAGACCTACGAGCAGTACTTC.

The table lists this clonotype with many counts. The rearrangement uses TRBV7-9 and TRBJ1-2; 7 bases fit TRBD1. Germline loops: CDR1 SEHNR, CDR2 FQNEAQ (reference sequence). Germline trimming cut 4 bases from V and 5 bases from J; bases unmatched to any gene: 16. The CDR3 contains 17 residues. DNA for the CDR3: TGTGCCAGCAGCTCGGGACAGCGAGAAGGTGGCGGGTATGGCTACACCTTC. Translating it yields CASSSGQREGGGYGYTF.

This clonotype was counted many times. The V call is TRBV12-3 or TRBV12-4, the J call TRBJ1-1; D call uncertain. The CDR3 covers 11 residues. V was shortened by 5 bases and J by 2 bases, with 3 bases between the two germline ends. CDR3 region: CASSPNTEAFF. CDR3 nucleotides: TGTGCCAGCAGTCCAAACACTGAAGCTTTCTTT.

The sample holds many counts of this clonotype. The gene calls are TRBV9 and TRBJ2-5; TRBD1 matches at 8 bases. V gave up 4 bases and J gave up 5 bases; unmatched junction bases: 4. The length of the CDR3 is 13 residues. Germline lookup yields CDR1 SGDLS and CDR2 YYNGEE. CDR3 sequence (DNA): TGTGCCAGCAGCCCGGACAGGGTGGAGACCCAGTACTTC. Residues: CASSPDRVETQYF. The whole variable domain, remainder taken from reference TRBV9 and TRBJ2-5, is DSGVTQTPKHLITATGQRVTLRCSPRSGDLSVYWYQQSLDQGLQFLIQYYNGEERAKGNILERFSAQQFPDLHSELNLSSLELGDSALYFCASSPDRVETQYFGPGTRLLVL.

This clonotype was seen ten or more times. This rearrangement joins TRBV28 to TRBJ2-1, with 9 bases fitting TRBD2. The CDR3 is 16 amino acids. J lost 4 bases, V lost 3 bases, and 7 bases had no gene match. Germline V gene lookup returns CDR1 MDHEN and CDR2 SYDVKM. CDR3 bases: TGTGCCAGCAGTTTTATCCTAGCGGGGCCTTACAATGAGCAGTTCTTC. It translates to CASSFILAGPYNEQFF.

CDR3 residues: CASSYGPPHRDEQYF. CDR3 nucleotide sequence: TGTGCCAGCAGTTACGGACCTCCTCACAGGGACGAGCAGTACTTC. J is TRBJ2-7 and V is TRBV6-5; TRBD1 is a possible D gene (6 bases). Trimming removed 2 bases from V and 5 bases from J, with 16 bases in between. Germline V gives CDR1 MNHEY, CDR2 SVGAGI. The CDR3 extends over 15 amino acids.

This clonotype appeared many times. The rearrangement uses TRBV20-1 and TRBJ1-1, with no clear D. This CDR3 has 13 amino acids. Per germline, CDR1 DFQATT and CDR2 SNEGSKA (reference sequence). Trimming stripped 5 bases from V and 2 bases from J, with 12 bases between. DNA of the CDR3: TGCAGTGCTCCTGATGCAAGAAACACTGAAGCTTTCTTT. It yields the protein CSAPDARNTEAFF.

This clonotype was observed at least ten times. The chain joins TRBV19 to TRBJ1-1; D uncertain. V lost 9 bases to trimming and J lost 1 base, with 12 bases between them. Germline CDR1 and CDR2: LNHDA and SQIVND (reference sequence). This CDR3 is 13 amino acids long. DNA for the CDR3: TGTGCCAGCTTTTACGGCTCGAACACTGAAGCTTTCTTT. Its translation is CASFYGSNTEAFF.

This clonotype was observed once. A much larger clone differs from this one at a single base, so this may be a read error. V gene TRBV29-1 combines with J gene TRBJ1-2; D is uncertain. The CDR3 is 9 residues long. CDR1 is SQVTM, CDR2 ANQGSEA, per germline. CDR3 loop: CSIEFGYTF. The CDR3 coding sequence is TGCAGCATTGAATTCGGCTACACCTTC.

This clonotype was recorded at least ten times. The DNA of the CDR3 is TGTGCCAGTCGGGGGTCCTATAATTCACCCCTCCACTTT. As protein: CASRGSYNSPLHF. The V call is TRBV12-3 or TRBV12-4, the J call TRBJ1-6, with a possible D match to TRBD1 (5 bases). The CDR3 length is 13 residues. Trimming removed 9 bases at V and 1 base at J, with 7 bases between.

Many counts were recorded for this clonotype. This chain joins TRBV5-1 and TRBJ2-3, with D maybe TRBD2 (7 bases). This CDR3 comprises 14 residues. Trimming took off 3 bases at V and 5 bases at J, with 13 bases between the two ends. Germline V gene data show CDR1 as SGHRS and CDR2 as YFSETQ. The CDR3 region is CASSSGGPIDTQYF. The CDR3 DNA follows: TGCGCCAGCAGCTCCGGGGGGCCCATAGATACGCAGTATTTT.

This clonotype has ten or more counts. This sequence joins TRBV5-1 and TRBJ2-1; D gene uncertain. This CDR3 is 12 amino acids long. The germline V gene encodes CDR1 SGHRS and CDR2 YFSETQ. V lost 3 bases, J lost 8 bases, and 9 bases lay in between. CDR3 sequence reads: CASSWGVDEQFF. Written as DNA, the CDR3 is TGCGCCAGCAGCTGGGGTGTCGATGAGCAGTTCTTC. Full variable domain (outside the CDR3, taken from reference TRBV5-1 and TRBJ2-1): KAGVTQTPRYLIKTRGQQVTLSCSPISGHRSVSWYQQTPGQGLQFLFEYFSETQRNKGNFPGRFSGRQFSNSRSEMNVSTLELGDSALYLCASSWGVDEQFFGPGTRLTVL.

A remark on this clonotype: Just one base apart from a much larger clone, this may be a read error. This rearrangement joins TRBV3-1 to TRBJ1-6; tentatively, D is TRBD1 (5 bases). Germline V gene data show CDR1 as LGHDT and CDR2 as YNNKEL (reference sequence). This CDR3 comprises 14 residues. Trimming took off 1 base at V and 8 bases at J, with 9 bases between the two ends. CDR3 sequence: CASSQGGFYSPLHF. The CDR3 bases are TGTGCCAGCAGCCAAGGGGGGTTTTATTCACCCCTCCACTTT.

This clonotype is termed medium-sized. The genes are TRBV5-1 and TRBJ2-2; D remains ambiguous. Trimming cost V 5 bases and J 0 bases, with 11 bases left between them. CDR1 and CDR2 (germline): SGHRS, YFSETQ. The CDR3 runs to 15 residues. As DNA, the CDR3 is TGCGCCAGCAGTTCATTCACACCGAACACCGGGGAGCTGTTTTTT. It encodes CASSSFTPNTGELFF.

Only a few counts were recorded for this clonotype. The V call is TRBV20-1, the J call TRBJ2-7; D not certain. Germline V gene sequence: CDR1 DFQATT, CDR2 SNEGSKA (reference sequence). Trimming pared 4 bases from V and 3 bases from J, leaving 10 bases between. This CDR3 is 12 amino acids long. Here the CDR3 DNA reads TGCAGTGCTAAGACGGATATCTACGAGCAGTACTTC. This translates into CSAKTDIYEQYF.

The chain uses TRBV28 and TRBJ2-3; D is unclear. Trimming took off 5 bases at V and 5 bases at J, with 8 bases between the two ends. There are 12 residues in the CDR3. Germline V gene sequence: CDR1 MDHEN, CDR2 SYDVKM. For the CDR3, the DNA is TGTGCCAGCAGTCCCAACGTAGATACGCAGTATTTT. It codes for CASSPNVDTQYF.

The rearrangement uses TRBV10-2 and TRBJ2-1; 16 bases match TRBD2. CDR1 is WSHSY, CDR2 SAAADI, per germline. The CDR3 has 18 residues. Trimming cost V 6 bases and J 7 bases; bases outside gene matches: 12. The CDR3 loop reads CASRTPGLAGGPRNEQFF. The CDR3, as DNA: TGCGCCAGCAGGACACCGGGACTAGCGGGGGGGCCTCGGAATGAGCAGTTCTTC.

This clonotype was counted at least ten times. V usage is TRBV29-1 and J usage is TRBJ2-2; D perhaps matches TRBD2 (5 bases). V was clipped by 0 bases and J by 7 bases, with 12 bases between them. CDR1 and CDR2 (germline): SQVTM, ANQGSEA. The CDR3 spans 14 residues. CDR3 residues: CSVEDQSAGGELFF. The CDR3 DNA sequence: TGCAGCGTTGAAGATCAATCGGCGGGCGGGGAGCTGTTTTTT.